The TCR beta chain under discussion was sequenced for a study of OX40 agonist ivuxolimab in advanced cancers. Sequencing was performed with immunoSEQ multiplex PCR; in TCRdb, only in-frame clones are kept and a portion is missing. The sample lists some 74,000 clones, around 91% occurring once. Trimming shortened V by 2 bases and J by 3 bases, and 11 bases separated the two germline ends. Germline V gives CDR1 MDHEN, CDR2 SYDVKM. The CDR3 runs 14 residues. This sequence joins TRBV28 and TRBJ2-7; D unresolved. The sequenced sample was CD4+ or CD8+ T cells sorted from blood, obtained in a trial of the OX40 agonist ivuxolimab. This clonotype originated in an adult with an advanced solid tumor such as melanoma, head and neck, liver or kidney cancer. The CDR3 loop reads CASSLKSAGYEQYV. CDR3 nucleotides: TGTGCCAGCAGTTTAAAATCGGCCGGCTACGAGCAGTACGTC.